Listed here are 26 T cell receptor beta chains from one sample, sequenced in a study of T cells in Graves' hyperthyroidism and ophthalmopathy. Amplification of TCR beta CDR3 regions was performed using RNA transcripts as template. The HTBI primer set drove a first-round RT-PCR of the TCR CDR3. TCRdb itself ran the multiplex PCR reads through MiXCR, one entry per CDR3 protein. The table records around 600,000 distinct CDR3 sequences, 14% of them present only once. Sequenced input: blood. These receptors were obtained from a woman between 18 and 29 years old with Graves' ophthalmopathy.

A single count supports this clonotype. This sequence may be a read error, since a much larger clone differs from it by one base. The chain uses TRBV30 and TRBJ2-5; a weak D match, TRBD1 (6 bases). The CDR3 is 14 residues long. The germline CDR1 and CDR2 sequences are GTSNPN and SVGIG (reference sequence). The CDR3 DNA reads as TGTGCCTGGAGTGTAACAGGGCGGCAAGAGACCCAGCACTTC. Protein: CAWSVTGRQETQHF.

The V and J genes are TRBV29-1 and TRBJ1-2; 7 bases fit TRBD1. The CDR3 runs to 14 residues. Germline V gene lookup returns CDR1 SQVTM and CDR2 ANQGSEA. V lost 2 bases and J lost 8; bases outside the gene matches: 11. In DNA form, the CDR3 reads TGCAGCGTTGAACTCTGGGACAGCCAAGAAGGCTACACCTTC. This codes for CSVELWDSQEGYTF.

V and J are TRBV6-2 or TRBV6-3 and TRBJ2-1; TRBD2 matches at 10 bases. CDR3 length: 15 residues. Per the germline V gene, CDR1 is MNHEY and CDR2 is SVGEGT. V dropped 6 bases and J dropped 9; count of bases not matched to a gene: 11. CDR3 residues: CASSYVSGRSGEQFF. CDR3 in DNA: TGTGCCAGCAGCTATGTTAGCGGGAGGTCTGGTGAGCAGTTCTTC.

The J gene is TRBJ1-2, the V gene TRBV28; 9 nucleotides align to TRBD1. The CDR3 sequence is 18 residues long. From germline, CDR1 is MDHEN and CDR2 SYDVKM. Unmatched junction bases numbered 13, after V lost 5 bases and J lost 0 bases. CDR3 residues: CASSPRGDRVLPNYGYTF. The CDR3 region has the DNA TGTGCCAGCAGTCCCCGTGGGGACAGGGTGCTACCTAACTATGGCTACACCTTC.

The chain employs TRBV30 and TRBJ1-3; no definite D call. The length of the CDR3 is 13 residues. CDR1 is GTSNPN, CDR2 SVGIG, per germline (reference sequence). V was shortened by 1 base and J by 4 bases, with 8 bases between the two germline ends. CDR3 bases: TGTGCCTGGAGTGATGAGCACGGAAACACCATATATTTT. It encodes CAWSDEHGNTIYF.

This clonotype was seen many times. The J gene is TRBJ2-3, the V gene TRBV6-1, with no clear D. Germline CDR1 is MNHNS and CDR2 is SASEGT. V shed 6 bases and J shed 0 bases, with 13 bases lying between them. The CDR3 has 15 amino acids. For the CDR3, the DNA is TGTGCCAGCAGGTGGGCCGGACCTAGCACAGATACGCAGTATTTT. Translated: CASRWAGPSTDTQYF.

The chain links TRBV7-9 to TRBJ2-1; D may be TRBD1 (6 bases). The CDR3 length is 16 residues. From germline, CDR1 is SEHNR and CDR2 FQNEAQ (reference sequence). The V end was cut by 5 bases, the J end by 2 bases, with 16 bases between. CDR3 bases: TGTGCCAGCAGCATCGGACAGATTACCACCTACAATGAGCAGTTCTTC. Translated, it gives CASSIGQITTYNEQFF. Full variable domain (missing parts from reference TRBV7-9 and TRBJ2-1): DTGVSQNPRHKITKRGQNVTFRCDPISEHNRLYWYRQTLGQGPEFLTYFQNEAQLEKSRLLSDRFSAERPKGSFSTLEIQRTEQGDSAMYLCASSIGQITTYNEQFFGPGTRLTVL.

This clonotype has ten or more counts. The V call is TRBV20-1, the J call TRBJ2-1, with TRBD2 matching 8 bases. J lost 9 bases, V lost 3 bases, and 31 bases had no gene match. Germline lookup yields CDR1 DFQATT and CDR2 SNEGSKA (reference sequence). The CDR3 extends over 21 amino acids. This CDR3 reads CSASSLSGGQVAGLHKGEQFF. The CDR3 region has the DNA TGCAGTGCTAGCTCGCTGTCGGGGGGGCAGGTAGCGGGGCTCCACAAGGGTGAGCAGTTCTTC.

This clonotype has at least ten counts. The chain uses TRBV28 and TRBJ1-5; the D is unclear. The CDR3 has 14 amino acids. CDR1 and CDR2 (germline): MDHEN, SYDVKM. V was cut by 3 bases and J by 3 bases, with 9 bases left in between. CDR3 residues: CASSLSELNQPQHF. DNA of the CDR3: TGTGCCAGCAGTTTGTCCGAGCTCAATCAGCCCCAGCATTTT.

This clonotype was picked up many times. CDR3 nucleotides: TGTGCCAGCAGCCAAGCTAACTATGGCTACACCTTC. Translated, it gives CASSQANYGYTF. V is TRBV5-8 and J is TRBJ1-2; D gene unclear. Trimming removed 4 bases from V and 0 bases from J, with 4 bases in between. The CDR3 loop spans 12 amino acids. Germline lookup yields CDR1 SGHTS and CDR2 YDEGEE.

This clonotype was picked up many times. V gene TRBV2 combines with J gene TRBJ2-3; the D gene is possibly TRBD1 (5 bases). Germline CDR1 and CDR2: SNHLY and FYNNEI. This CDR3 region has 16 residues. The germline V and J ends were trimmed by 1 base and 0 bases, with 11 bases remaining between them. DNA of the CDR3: TGTGCCAGCAGTGAAGAAACGACAGAAAGCACAGATACGCAGTATTTT. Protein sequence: CASSEETTESTDTQYF.

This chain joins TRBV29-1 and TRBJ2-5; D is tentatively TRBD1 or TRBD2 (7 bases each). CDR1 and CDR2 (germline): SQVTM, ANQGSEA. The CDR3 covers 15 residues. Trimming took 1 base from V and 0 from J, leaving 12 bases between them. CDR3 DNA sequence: TGCAGCGTTGAAGGCCAGGGGGGGTACCAAGAGACCCAGTACTTC. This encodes CSVEGQGGYQETQYF. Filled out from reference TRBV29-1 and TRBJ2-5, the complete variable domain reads SAVISQKPSRDICQRGTSLTIQCQVDSQVTMMFWYRQQPGQSLTLIATANQGSEATYESGFVIDKFPISRPNLTFSTLTVSNMSPEDSSIYLCSVEGQGGYQETQYFGPGTRLLVL.

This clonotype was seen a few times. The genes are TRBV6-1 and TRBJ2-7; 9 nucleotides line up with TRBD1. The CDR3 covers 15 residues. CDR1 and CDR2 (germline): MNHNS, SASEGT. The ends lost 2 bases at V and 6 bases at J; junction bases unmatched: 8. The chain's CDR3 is CASSEFVEDRGEQYF. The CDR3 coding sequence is TGTGCCAGCAGTGAATTCGTGGAGGACAGGGGCGAGCAGTACTTC.

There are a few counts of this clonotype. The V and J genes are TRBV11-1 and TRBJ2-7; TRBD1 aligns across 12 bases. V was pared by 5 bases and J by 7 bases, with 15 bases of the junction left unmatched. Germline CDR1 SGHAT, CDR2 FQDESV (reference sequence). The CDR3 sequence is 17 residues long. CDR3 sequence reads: CASSPGTGGAPWGEQYF. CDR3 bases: TGTGCCAGCAGCCCCGGGACAGGGGGCGCCCCGTGGGGAGAGCAGTACTTC.

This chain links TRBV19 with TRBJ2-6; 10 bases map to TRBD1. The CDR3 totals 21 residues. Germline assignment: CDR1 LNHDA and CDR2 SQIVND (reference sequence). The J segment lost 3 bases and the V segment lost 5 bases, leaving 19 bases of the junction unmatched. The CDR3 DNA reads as TGTGCCAGTAGTCCGTCCCCCCTGACAGGGGGCCTCCCCCTTGGGGCCAACGTCCTGACTTTC. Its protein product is CASSPSPLTGGLPLGANVLTF.

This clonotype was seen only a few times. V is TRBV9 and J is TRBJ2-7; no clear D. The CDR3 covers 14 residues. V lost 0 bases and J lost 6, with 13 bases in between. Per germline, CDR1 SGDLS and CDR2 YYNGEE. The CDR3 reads CASSVGLGVGEQYF. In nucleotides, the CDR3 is TGTGCCAGCAGCGTAGGCCTAGGAGTAGGCGAGCAGTACTTC.

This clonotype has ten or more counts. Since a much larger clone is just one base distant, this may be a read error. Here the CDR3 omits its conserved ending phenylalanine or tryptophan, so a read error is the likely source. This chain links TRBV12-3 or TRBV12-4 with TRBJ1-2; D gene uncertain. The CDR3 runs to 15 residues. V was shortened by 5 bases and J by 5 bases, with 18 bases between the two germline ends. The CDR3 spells CASSPRWRSNYGYTL. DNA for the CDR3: TGTGCCAGCAGTCCTAGGTGGCGCAGTAATTATGGCTACACCCTC.

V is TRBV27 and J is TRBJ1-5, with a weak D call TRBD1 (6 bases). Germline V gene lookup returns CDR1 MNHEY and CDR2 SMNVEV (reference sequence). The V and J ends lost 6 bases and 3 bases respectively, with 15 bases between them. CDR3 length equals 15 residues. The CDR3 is CASRPPDSFNQPQHF. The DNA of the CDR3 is TGTGCCAGCAGGCCCCCGGACAGCTTCAATCAGCCCCAGCATTTT.

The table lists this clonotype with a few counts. CDR3: CASSIVAGHSYEQYF. As DNA, the CDR3 is TGTGCCAGTAGTATAGTTGCCGGTCATTCCTACGAGCAGTACTTC. The chain combines TRBV19 with TRBJ2-7; D remains ambiguous. Germline-derived CDR1 and CDR2 are LNHDA and SQIVND (reference sequence). The CDR3 extends over 15 amino acids. V lost 1 base and J lost 1, with 11 bases in between.

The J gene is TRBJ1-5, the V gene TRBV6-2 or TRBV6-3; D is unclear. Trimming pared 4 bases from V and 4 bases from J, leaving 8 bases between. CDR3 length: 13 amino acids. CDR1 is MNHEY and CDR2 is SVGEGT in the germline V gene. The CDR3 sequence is CASSSSFNQPQHF. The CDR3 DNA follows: TGTGCCAGCAGTTCCTCCTTTAATCAGCCCCAGCATTTT.

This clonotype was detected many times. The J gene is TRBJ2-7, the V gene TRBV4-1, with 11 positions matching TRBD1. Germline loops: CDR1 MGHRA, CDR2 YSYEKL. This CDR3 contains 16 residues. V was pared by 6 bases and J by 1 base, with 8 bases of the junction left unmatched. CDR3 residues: CASSPAGQGVSYEQYF. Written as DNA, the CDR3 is TGCGCCAGCAGTCCGGCGGGACAGGGGGTTTCCTACGAGCAGTACTTC.

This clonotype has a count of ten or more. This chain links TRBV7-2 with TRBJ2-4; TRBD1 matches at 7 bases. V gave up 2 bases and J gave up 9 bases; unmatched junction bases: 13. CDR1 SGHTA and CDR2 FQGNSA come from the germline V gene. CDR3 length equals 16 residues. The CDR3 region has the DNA TGTGCCAGCAGCTTACCCAGTCAGACAGGGCTTCTCATTCAGTACTTC. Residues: CASSLPSQTGLLIQYF.

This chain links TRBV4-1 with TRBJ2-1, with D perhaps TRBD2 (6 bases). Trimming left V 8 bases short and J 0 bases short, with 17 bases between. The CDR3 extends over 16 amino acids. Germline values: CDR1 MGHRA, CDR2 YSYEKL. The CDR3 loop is CASHLTRDSSYNEQFF. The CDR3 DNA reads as TGCGCCAGCCACTTAACCCGGGACTCCTCCTACAATGAGCAGTTCTTC.

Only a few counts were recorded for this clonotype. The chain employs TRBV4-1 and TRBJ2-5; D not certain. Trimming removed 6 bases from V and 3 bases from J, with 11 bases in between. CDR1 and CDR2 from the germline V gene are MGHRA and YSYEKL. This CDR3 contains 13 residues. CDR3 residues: CASSPVFKETQYF. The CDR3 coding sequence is TGCGCCAGCAGTCCAGTCTTCAAAGAGACCCAGTACTTC.

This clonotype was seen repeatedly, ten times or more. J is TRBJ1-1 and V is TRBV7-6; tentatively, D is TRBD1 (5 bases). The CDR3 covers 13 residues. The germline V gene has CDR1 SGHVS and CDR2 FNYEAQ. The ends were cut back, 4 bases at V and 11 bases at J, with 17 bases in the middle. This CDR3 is CASSSRDGAGAFF. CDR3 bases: TGTGCCAGCAGCTCCCGGGACGGCGCTGGGGCTTTCTTT.

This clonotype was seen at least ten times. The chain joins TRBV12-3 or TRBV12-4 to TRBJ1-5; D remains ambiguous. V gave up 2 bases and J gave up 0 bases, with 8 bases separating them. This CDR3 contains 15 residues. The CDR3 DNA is TGTGCCAGCAGTTTATCGTCCTATAGCAATCAGCCCCAGCATTTT. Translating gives CASSLSSYSNQPQHF.